The 5 T cell receptor beta chains in this list originate from one sample, sequenced in a study of cytomegalovirus exposure and HLA in healthy donors. The PCR used 60 Vbeta and 13 Jbeta primers. Method: immunoSEQ multiplex PCR; TCRdb's copy keeps in-frame clones and lacks some. The sample comprises over 150,000 clones, about 83% of which are singletons, and approximately 4% rests with the top ten. Input material: PBMCs. The receptors here all came from a woman between 35 and 50 years old in good health and CMV-seronegative.

The CDR3 spells CASSSPRRGNQPQHF. The CDR3 DNA follows: TGTGCCAGCAGTTCACCTAGACGGGGAAATCAGCCCCAGCATTTT. This rearrangement joins TRBV28 to TRBJ1-5; D not resolved. V lost 4 bases and J lost 4, with 14 bases in between. The CDR3 is 15 residues long. CDR1 MDHEN and CDR2 SYDVKM come from the germline V gene.

The rearrangement links TRBV2 to TRBJ1-5; a weak D match, TRBD1 (6 bases). CDR1 and CDR2 (germline): SNHLY, FYNNEI. The length of the CDR3 is 13 residues. V was trimmed by 8 bases and J by 0 bases, leaving 8 bases between them. The CDR3: CASDRYSNQPQHF. CDR3 in DNA: TGTGCCAGCGACAGGTATAGCAATCAGCCCCAGCATTTT.

This clone was found a few times. This sequence joins TRBV5-5 and TRBJ1-3, with D possibly TRBD1 on 5 matching bases. This CDR3 is built from 15 residues. Per the germline V gene, CDR1 is SGHKS and CDR2 is YYEKEE (reference sequence). The ends were cut back, 6 bases at V and 3 bases at J, with 16 bases in the middle. The CDR3 bases are TGTGCCAGCATCCACCCGGGGGGTGGTGGAAACACCATATATTTT. As protein: CASIHPGGGGNTIYF.

This clone appeared a few times. The CDR3 DNA reads as TGTGCCAGCAGCTTAGAAAGAGGGAGCACTGAAGCTTTCTTT. Translating it yields CASSLERGSTEAFF. This chain connects TRBV11-2 to TRBJ1-1; no clear D gene. Germline lookup yields CDR1 SGHAT and CDR2 FQNNGV. The CDR3 sequence is 14 residues long. Trimming removed 0 bases at V and 4 bases at J, with 9 bases between.

The CDR3 is CASSLPRDRGKTRVLNTEAFF. DNA for the CDR3: TGCGCCAGCAGCCTACCCCGGGACAGGGGTAAGACTCGGGTCTTGAACACTGAAGCTTTCTTT. The rearrangement uses TRBV10-2 and TRBJ1-1, with 10 bases fitting TRBD1. V shed 6 bases and J 0 bases; nucleotides not matched to a gene: 22. Germline CDR1 is WSHSY and CDR2 is SAAADI. The CDR3 loop spans 21 amino acids.